Presented here are 19 T cell receptor beta chains from one specimen sequenced in a study of metastatic and nonmetastatic thyroid tumors. TCRdb re-clonotyped the PCR reads through MiXCR. Among approximately 21,000 clones listed, about 30% were seen once. Thyroid surgery had not been preceded by any treatment in any patient. Source material: tumor tissue. Receptors were obtained from a female donor with papillary thyroid cancer or a benign thyroid nodule (not recorded which). Some clones in this sample may be carry-over from other donors' samples.

This clone has just a few counts. V is TRBV6-1 and J is TRBJ1-1; D perhaps matches TRBD1 (6 bases). The CDR3 length is 15 residues. CDR1 and CDR2 from the germline V gene are MNHNS and SASEGT. V dropped 5 bases and J dropped 12 bases, with 25 bases sitting between them. The CDR3 DNA is TGTGCCAGCAGTCTTCGGACAGTGGGGCACACTGGAACTTTCTTT. The encoded protein is CASSLRTVGHTGTFF.

The chain joins TRBV12-3 or TRBV12-4 to TRBJ1-2; 7 bases are a match to TRBD1. The CDR3 is 16 amino acids. V gave up 6 bases and J gave up 6 bases; unmatched junction bases: 16. The DNA of the CDR3 is TGTGCCAGCAGCCCCGGATTGGCACAGGGGTCTCATGGCTACACCTTC. It translates to CASSPGLAQGSHGYTF.

As concerns this clone: One base away lies a much larger clone, so this may be a sequencing read error. This chain connects TRBV5-1 to TRBJ2-3; D ambiguous. CDR3 length: 11 amino acids. Germline V gives CDR1 SGHRS, CDR2 YFSETQ. V lost 6 bases, J lost 0 bases, and 2 bases lay in between. The CDR3 region has the DNA TGCGCCAGCATAAGCACAGATACGCAGTATTTT. Amino acids: CASISTDTQYF.

In this sample, this clone turned up many times. The V and J genes are TRBV9 and TRBJ2-5, with D maybe TRBD2 (6 bases). Germline CDR1 is SGDLS and CDR2 is YYNGEE. This CDR3 is 16 amino acids long. The ends were cut back, 2 bases at V and 4 bases at J, with 18 bases in the middle. The CDR3 loop is CASSVGTGVRSETQYF. The CDR3 DNA reads TGTGCCAGCAGCGTGGGAACGGGGGTACGGTCAGAGACCCAGTACTTC. Looking up the rest from reference TRBV9 and TRBJ2-5 gives the full variable domain: DSGVTQTPKHLITATGQRVTLRCSPRSGDLSVYWYQQSLDQGLQFLIQYYNGEERAKGNILERFSAQQFPDLHSELNLSSLELGDSALYFCASSVGTGVRSETQYFGPGTRLLVL.

About this clone itself: At one of its ends the junction is not consistent with the germline gene, which may arise from a read error. The J gene is TRBJ2-7, the V gene TRBV20-1; possible D gene TRBD2, 5 bases. Per germline, CDR1 DFQATT and CDR2 SNEGSKA (reference sequence). This CDR3 region has 14 residues. This CDR3 is CSARVLRGVWEQYF. The DNA of the CDR3 is TGTAGTGCTAGAGTTCTCCGGGGAGTGTGGGAGCAGTACTTC.

Ten or more counts support this clone. The chain carries TRBV12-3 or TRBV12-4 and TRBJ1-6; D possibly corresponds to TRBD1 (6 bases). The CDR3 extends over 15 amino acids. Trimming removed 4 bases at V and 7 bases at J, with 14 bases between. CDR3 nucleotide sequence: TGTGCCAGCAGTTATGGGGGGGGGGGCAATTCACCCCTCCACTTT. Translation: CASSYGGGGNSPLHF.

In its sample, this clone was seen many times. A single base separates this from a much larger clone, so it may be a read error. In the same sample, other DNA sequences code for this CDR3. The V gene is TRBV28, the J gene TRBJ2-2; D call uncertain. Germline CDR1 MDHEN, CDR2 SYDVKM. The V end was cut by 4 bases, the J end by 5 bases, with 14 bases between. The CDR3 extends over 15 amino acids. The chain's CDR3 is CASSSRVSRTGELFF. CDR3 nucleotide sequence: TGTGCCAGCAGTTCAAGGGTTTCTCGAACCGGGGAGCTGTTTTTT.

This clone was found a few times. The V call is TRBV7-2, the J call TRBJ2-1; D is ambiguous. The V gene's germline CDR1 is SGHTA and CDR2 FQGNSA. V lost 5 bases, J lost 9 bases, and 8 bases lay in between. This CDR3 is built from 11 residues. CDR3 in DNA: TGTGCCAGCAGCCGGACCAGTGAGCAGTTCTTC. Protein: CASSRTSEQFF. The variable domain in full, completed from reference TRBV7-2 and TRBJ2-1, reads GAGVSQSPSNKVTEKGKDVELRCDPISGHTALYWYRQSLGQGLEFLIYFQGNSAPDKSGLPSDRFSAERTGGSVSTLTIQRTQQEDSAVYLCASSRTSEQFFGPGTRLTVL.

In this sample, this clone turned up many times. The chain uses TRBV20-1 and TRBJ2-3; 11 nucleotides line up with TRBD2. CDR1 and CDR2 from the germline V gene are DFQATT and SNEGSKA (reference sequence). V lost 3 bases, J lost 1 base, and 18 bases stayed unmatched. The CDR3 covers 20 residues. CDR3 sequence reads: CSARLSGGTSGDPRTDTQYF. Written as DNA, the CDR3 is TGCAGTGCTAGGTTAAGTGGGGGGACTAGCGGTGACCCTCGCACAGATACGCAGTATTTT.

The genes are TRBV7-8 and TRBJ2-7; a possible D gene is TRBD1 (6 bases). Germline V gene sequence: CDR1 SGHVS, CDR2 FQNEAQ. The V end lost 1 base, the J end lost 0 bases, and 13 bases lay between the germline ends. This CDR3 has 16 residues. CDR3 amino acids: CASSLVQGPSSYEQYF. DNA of the CDR3: TGTGCCAGCAGCTTAGTACAGGGACCCTCCTCCTACGAGCAGTACTTC.

This clone was counted ten times or more. At one boundary the junction diverges from the germline segment, which might be a read error. The chain has TRBV5-1 and TRBJ2-6; 8 bases are shared with TRBD2. The CDR3 sequence is 22 residues long. Germline V gene lookup returns CDR1 SGHRS and CDR2 YFSETQ. As DNA, the CDR3 is TGCGCCAGCAGCTTACCGGATGGACTAGCTGAAGGCTCCTCCTCTGTGGCCAACGTCCTGACTTTC. Translating gives CASSLPDGLAEGSSSVANVLTF.

Comments on this clone: The junction and the germline gene differ at one end; a read error may be behind it. V usage is TRBV19 and J usage is TRBJ1-5; no clear D. Per germline, CDR1 LNHDA and CDR2 SQIVND (reference sequence). The CDR3 is 14 amino acids. CDR3 bases: TGTGCCAGTAGTACATGGGATAGCAATCATCCCCAGCATTTT. It translates to CASSTWDSNHPQHF.

Points on this clone: At one end, the junction sequence differs from germline, possibly due to a read error. The chain carries TRBV25-1 and TRBJ2-7, with 9 bases aligning to TRBD1. CDR3 length equals 15 residues. In germline, CDR1 is MGHDK, CDR2 SYGVNS. The CDR3 reads CVSGAPGQGPYEQYF. In DNA form, the CDR3 reads TGTGTCAGCGGTGCCCCCGGACAGGGGCCTTACGAGCAGTACTTC.

V is TRBV6-1 and J is TRBJ1-2; a possible D gene is TRBD1 (6 bases). V lost 6 bases and J lost 2, with 10 bases in between. The CDR3 consists of 13 residues. Germline values: CDR1 MNHNS, CDR2 SASEGT. In nucleotides, the CDR3 is TGTGCCAGCAGCAGGGACATCAACTATGGCTACACCTTC. Translating gives CASSRDINYGYTF.

The V gene is TRBV4-1, the J gene TRBJ1-3; 7 bases match TRBD1. J was trimmed by 4 bases and V by 1 base; bases with no gene match: 7. Germline CDR1 and CDR2: MGHRA and YSYEKL. This CDR3 region has 16 residues. CDR3 sequence: CASSQVTGVAGNTIYF. The CDR3 nucleotides read TGCGCCAGCAGCCAAGTTACAGGGGTTGCAGGAAACACCATATATTTT.

In its sample, this clone was seen many times. V usage is TRBV3-1 and J usage is TRBJ2-6; 9 positions agree with TRBD1. The germline V gene has CDR1 LGHDT and CDR2 YNNKEL (reference sequence). The CDR3 runs to 17 residues. Trimming at V came to 0 bases and at J to 1 base, leaving 1 base not matched to a gene. CDR3: CASSQEQGASGANVLTF. The CDR3 DNA reads as TGTGCCAGCAGCCAAGAACAGGGGGCTTCTGGGGCCAACGTCCTGACTTTC.

This clone was counted at least ten times. This chain joins TRBV2 and TRBJ2-3; 7 bases align to TRBD2. Germline V gene lookup returns CDR1 SNHLY and CDR2 FYNNEI. J gave up 4 bases and V 6 bases, and 7 bases lay outside the gene matches. This CDR3 contains 14 residues. CDR3 in amino acids: CASRPAGMSDTQYF. CDR3 coding DNA: TGTGCCAGCAGACCAGCGGGGATGTCAGATACGCAGTATTTT.

By sample fraction, this clone is medium-sized. V and J are TRBV11-3 and TRBJ2-1; D call uncertain. The CDR3 has 15 amino acids. V lost 1 base, J lost 1 base, and 8 bases lay in between. Germline lookup yields CDR1 SGHNT and CDR2 YENEEA. The CDR3 here is CASSLGSESYNEQFF. DNA of the CDR3: TGTGCCAGCAGCTTAGGCAGCGAATCCTACAATGAGCAGTTCTTC.

By frequency in the sample, this clone is medium-sized (0.01 to 0.1%). This CDR3 is also generated by other DNA sequences in the sample. V gene TRBV12-3 or TRBV12-4 combines with J gene TRBJ1-2, with TRBD1 matching 7 bases. The CDR3 runs 14 residues. V lost 5 bases to trimming and J lost 0 bases; unmatched junction nucleotides: 3. The CDR3 nucleotides are TGTGCCAGCAGTCGGGACAGAGCTAACTATGGCTACACCTTC. This codes for CASSRDRANYGYTF.